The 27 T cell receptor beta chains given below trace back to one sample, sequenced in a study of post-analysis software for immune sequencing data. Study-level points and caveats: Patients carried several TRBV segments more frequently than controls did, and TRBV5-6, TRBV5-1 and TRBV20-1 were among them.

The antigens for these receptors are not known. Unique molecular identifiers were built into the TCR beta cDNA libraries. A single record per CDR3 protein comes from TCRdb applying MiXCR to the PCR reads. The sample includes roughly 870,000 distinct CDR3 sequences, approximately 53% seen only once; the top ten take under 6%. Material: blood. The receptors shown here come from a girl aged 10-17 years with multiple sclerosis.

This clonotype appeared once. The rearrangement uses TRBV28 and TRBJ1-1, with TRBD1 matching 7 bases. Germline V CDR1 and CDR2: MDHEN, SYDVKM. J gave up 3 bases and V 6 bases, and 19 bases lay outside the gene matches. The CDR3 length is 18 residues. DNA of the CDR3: TGTGCCAGCAGATCGGGGCCGAGAAAAACAGGGGTTTACACTGAAGCTTTCTTT. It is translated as CASRSGPRKTGVYTEAFF.

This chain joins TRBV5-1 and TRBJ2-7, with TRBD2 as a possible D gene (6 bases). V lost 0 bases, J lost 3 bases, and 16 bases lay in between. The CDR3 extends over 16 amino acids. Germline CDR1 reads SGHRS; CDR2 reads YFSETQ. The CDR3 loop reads CASSLGRARTLYEQYF. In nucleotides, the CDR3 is TGCGCCAGCAGCTTGGGGAGGGCGCGAACCCTCTACGAGCAGTACTTC.

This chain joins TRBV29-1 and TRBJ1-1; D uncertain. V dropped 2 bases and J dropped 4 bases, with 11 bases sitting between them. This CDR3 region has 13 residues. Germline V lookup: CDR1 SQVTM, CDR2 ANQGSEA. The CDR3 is CSVEKGGRTEAFF. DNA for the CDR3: TGCAGCGTTGAAAAAGGTGGGCGCACTGAAGCTTTCTTT.

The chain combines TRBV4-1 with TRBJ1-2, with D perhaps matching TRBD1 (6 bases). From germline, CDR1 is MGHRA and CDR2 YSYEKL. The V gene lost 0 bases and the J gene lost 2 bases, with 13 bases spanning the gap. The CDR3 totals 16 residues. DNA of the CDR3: TGCGCCAGCAGCCAAGATAACCAGGGGCCCAACTATGGCTACACCTTC. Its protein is CASSQDNQGPNYGYTF.

The CDR3 region has the DNA TGCAGTGCTGGAGGACTCTATGAGCAGTTCTTC. This encodes CSAGGLYEQFF. V and J are TRBV20-1 and TRBJ2-1, with D possibly matching TRBD2 (5 bases). The germline V gene has CDR1 DFQATT and CDR2 SNEGSKA (reference sequence). The CDR3 extends over 11 amino acids. Trimming removed 5 bases from V and 8 bases from J, with 10 bases in between.

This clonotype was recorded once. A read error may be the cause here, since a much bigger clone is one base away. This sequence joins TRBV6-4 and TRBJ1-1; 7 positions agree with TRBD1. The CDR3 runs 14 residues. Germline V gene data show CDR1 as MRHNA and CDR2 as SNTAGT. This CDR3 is CAGSITGENTEAFF. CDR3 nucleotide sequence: TGTGCCGGCAGTATAACAGGGGAGAACACTGAAGCTTTCTTT.

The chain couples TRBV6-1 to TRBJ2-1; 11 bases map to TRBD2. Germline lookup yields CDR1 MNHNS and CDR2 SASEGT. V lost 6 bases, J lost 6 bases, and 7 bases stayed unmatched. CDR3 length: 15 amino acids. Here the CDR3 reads CASRVTSGSSNEQFF. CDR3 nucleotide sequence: TGTGCCAGCAGAGTAACTAGCGGGAGCAGCAATGAGCAGTTCTTC.

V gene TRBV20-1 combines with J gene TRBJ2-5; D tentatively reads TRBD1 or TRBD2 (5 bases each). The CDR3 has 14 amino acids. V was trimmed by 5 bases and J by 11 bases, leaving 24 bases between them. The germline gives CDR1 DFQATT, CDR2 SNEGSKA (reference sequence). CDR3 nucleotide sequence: TGCAGTGCTTATACGGGGCTCTCCTACAATGAGCAGTACTTC. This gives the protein CSAYTGLSYNEQYF.

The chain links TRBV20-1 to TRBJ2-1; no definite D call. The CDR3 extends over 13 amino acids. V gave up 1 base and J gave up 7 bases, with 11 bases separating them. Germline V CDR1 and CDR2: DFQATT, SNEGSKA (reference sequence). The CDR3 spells CSARGTDGNEQFF. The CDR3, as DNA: TGCAGTGCTAGAGGGACGGACGGGAATGAGCAGTTCTTC.

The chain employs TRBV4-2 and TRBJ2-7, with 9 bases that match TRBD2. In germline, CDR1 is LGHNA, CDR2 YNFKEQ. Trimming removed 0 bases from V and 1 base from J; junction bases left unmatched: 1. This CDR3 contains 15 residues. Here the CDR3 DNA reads TGTGCCAGCAGCCAAGATCTAGCGGGATCCTACGAGCAGTACTTC. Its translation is CASSQDLAGSYEQYF.

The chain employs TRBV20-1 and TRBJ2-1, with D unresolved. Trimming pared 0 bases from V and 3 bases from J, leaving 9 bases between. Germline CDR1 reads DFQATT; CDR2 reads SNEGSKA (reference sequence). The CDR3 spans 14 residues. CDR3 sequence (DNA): TGCAGTGCTAGAGATCCTAGGAACTACAATGAGCAGTTCTTC. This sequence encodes CSARDPRNYNEQFF.

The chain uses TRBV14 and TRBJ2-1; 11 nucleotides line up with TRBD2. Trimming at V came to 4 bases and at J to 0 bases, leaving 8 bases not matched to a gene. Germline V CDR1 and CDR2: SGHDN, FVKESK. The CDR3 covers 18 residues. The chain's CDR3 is CASSRGTSGPRSYNEQFF. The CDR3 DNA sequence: TGTGCCAGCAGCCGGGGGACTAGCGGCCCACGCTCCTACAATGAGCAGTTCTTC.

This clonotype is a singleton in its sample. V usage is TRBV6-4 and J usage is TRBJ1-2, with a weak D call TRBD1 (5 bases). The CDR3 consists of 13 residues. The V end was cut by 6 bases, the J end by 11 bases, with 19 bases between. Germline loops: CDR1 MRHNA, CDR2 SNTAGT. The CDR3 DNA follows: TGTGCCAGCAGACCCCGGGACTTGGGTGGTTACACCTTC. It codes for CASRPRDLGGYTF.

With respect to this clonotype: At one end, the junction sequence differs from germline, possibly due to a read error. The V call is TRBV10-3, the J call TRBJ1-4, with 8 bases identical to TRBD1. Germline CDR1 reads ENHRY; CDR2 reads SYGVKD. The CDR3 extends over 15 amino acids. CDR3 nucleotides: TGTGCCATCAGCGCTACAGGGGGAGCTAATGAAAAACGGTTTTTT. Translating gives CAISATGGANEKRFF.

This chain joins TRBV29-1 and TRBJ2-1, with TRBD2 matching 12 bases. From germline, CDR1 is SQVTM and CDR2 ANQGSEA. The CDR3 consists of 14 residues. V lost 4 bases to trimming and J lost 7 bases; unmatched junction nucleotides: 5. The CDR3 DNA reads TGCAGCGTTGTTACGACTAGCGGGAGAAATGAGCAGTTCTTC. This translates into CSVVTTSGRNEQFF.

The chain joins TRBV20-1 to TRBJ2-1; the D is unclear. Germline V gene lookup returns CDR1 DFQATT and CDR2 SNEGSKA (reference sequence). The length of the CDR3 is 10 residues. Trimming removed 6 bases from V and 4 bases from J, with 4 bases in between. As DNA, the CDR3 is TGCAGTGCCCAATACAATGAGCAGTTCTTC. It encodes CSAQYNEQFF.

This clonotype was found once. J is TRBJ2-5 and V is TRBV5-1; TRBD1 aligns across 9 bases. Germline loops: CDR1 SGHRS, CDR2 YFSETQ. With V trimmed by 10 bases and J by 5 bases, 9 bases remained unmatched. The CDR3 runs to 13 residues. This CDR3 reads CAGKNRGLETQYF. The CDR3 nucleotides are TGCGCCGGCAAGAACAGGGGGCTGGAGACCCAGTACTTC. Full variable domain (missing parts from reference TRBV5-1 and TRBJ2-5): KAGVTQTPRYLIKTRGQQVTLSCSPISGHRSVSWYQQTPGQGLQFLFEYFSETQRNKGNFPGRFSGRQFSNSRSEMNVSTLELGDSALYLCAGKNRGLETQYFGPGTRLLVL.

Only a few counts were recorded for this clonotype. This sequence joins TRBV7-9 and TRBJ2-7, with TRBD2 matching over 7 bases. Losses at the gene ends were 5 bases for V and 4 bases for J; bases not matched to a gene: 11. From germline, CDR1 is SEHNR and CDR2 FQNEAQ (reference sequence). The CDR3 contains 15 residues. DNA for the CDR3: TGTGCCAGCAGCCAACCATCGGCGGGAGAGTACGAGCAGTACTTC. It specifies CASSQPSAGEYEQYF.

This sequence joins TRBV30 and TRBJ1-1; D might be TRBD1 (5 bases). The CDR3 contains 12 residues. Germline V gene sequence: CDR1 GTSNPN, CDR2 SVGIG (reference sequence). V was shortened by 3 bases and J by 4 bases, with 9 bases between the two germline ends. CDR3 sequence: CAWRGEGTEAFF. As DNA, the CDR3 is TGTGCCTGGAGGGGGGAAGGCACTGAAGCTTTCTTT.

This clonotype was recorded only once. DNA for the CDR3: TGTGCCAGCAGAAGGGGGACAGTCACCTACGAGCAGTACTTC. Translation: CASRRGTVTYEQYF. The chain employs TRBV6-5 and TRBJ2-7, with 7 bases aligning to TRBD1. Germline V gene sequence: CDR1 MNHEY, CDR2 SVGAGI. J lost 2 bases, V lost 6 bases, and 7 bases had no gene match. CDR3 length: 14 amino acids.

CDR3 loop: CATRETYTDTQYF. The CDR3 DNA is TGTGCCACCAGGGAGACCTACACAGATACGCAGTATTTT. V is TRBV15 and J is TRBJ2-3, with D hard to call. Between the trimmed V and J ends, which lost 6 bases and 2 bases, there was a span of 9 bases. This CDR3 has 13 amino acids. The germline V gene has CDR1 LNHNV and CDR2 YYDKDF (reference sequence). Full variable domain (rest looked up from reference TRBV15 and TRBJ2-3): DAMVIQNPRYQVTQFGKPVTLSCSQTLNHNVMYWYQQKSSQAPKLLFHYYDKDFNNEADTPDNFQSRRPNTSFCFLDIRSPGLGDTAMYLCATRETYTDTQYFGPGTRLTVL.

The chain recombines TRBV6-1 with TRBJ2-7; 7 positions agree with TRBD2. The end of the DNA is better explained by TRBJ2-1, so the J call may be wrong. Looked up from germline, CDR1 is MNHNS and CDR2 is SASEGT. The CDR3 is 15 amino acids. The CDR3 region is CASSEEAGYYNEQFF. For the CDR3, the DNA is TGTGCCAGCAGTGAAGAAGCGGGGTATTACAATGAGCAGTTCTTC.

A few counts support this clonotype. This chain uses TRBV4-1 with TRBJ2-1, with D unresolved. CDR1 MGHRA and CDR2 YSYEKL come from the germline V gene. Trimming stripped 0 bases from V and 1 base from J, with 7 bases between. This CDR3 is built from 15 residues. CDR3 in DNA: TGCGCCAGCAGCCAAGACCAGAGGTCCTACAATGAGCAGTTCTTC. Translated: CASSQDQRSYNEQFF.

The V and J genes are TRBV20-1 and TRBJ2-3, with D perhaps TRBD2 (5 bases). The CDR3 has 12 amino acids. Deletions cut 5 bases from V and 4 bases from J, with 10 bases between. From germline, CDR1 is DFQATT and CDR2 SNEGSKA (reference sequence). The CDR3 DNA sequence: TGCAGTGCTTGGACTGCCCCAGATACGCAGTATTTT. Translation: CSAWTAPDTQYF.

This CDR3 reads CSVRTYNEQFF. Here the CDR3 DNA reads TGCAGCGTACGAACCTACAATGAGCAGTTCTTC. The V gene is TRBV29-1, the J gene TRBJ2-1; D remains ambiguous. Germline V lookup: CDR1 SQVTM, CDR2 ANQGSEA. V was shortened by 6 bases and J by 2 bases, with 5 bases between the two germline ends. The CDR3 covers 11 residues.

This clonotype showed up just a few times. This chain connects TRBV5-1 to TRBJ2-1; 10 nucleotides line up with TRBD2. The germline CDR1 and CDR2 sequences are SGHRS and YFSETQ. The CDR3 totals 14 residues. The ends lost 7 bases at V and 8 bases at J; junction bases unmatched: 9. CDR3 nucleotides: TGCGCCAGCGGACTAGCGGCTTCCGGGGATGAGCAGTTCTTC. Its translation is CASGLAASGDEQFF.

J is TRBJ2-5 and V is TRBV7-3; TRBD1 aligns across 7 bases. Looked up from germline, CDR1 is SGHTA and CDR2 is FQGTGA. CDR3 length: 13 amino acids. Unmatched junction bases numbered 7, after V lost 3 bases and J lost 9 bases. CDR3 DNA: TGTGCCAGCAGCTTCCGGCCTGACAGGGCCCAGTACTTC. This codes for CASSFRPDRAQYF.